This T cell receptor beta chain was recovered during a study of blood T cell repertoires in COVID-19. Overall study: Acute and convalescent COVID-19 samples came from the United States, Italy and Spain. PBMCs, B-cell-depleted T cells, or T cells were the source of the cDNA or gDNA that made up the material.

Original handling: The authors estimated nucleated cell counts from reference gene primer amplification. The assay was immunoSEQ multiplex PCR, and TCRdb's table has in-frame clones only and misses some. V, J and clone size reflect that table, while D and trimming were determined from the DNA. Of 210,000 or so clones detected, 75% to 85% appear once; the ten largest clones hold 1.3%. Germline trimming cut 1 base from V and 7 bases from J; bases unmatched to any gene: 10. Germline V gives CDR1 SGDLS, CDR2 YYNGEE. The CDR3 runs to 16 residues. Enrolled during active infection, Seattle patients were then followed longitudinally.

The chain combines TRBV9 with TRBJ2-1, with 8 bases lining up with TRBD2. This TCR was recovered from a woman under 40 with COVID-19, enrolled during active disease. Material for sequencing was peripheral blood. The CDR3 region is CASSVLSGGASNEQFF. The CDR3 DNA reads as TGTGCCAGCAGCGTATTATCGGGGGGGGCCTCGAATGAGCAGTTCTTC. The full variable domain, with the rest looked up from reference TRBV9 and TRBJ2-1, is DSGVTQTPKHLITATGQRVTLRCSPRSGDLSVYWYQQSLDQGLQFLIQYYNGEERAKGNILERFSAQQFPDLHSELNLSSLELGDSALYFCASSVLSGGASNEQFFGPGTRLTVL.